A single T cell receptor (beta chain) is shown here with its context. This entry comes from a study of blood T cell repertoires in COVID-19. Across the study: Samples came from the United States, Italy and Spain, spanning acute and convalescent COVID-19. T cells, B-cell-depleted T cells, or PBMCs supplied cDNA or gDNA.

CDR1 SGHRS and CDR2 YFSETQ come from the germline V gene. The CDR3 totals 16 residues. V was pared by 0 bases and J by 5 bases, with 6 bases of the junction left unmatched. Source study methods: Counts of nucleated cells, estimated from reference gene primer amplification, were obtained. Produced via immunoSEQ multiplex PCR; TCRdb's table is partial and in-frame only. That table supplies the V and J calls and clone size; D and trimming were determined from the DNA. The sample contains about 43,000 clones, approximately 88% of which appear only once. The rearrangement uses TRBV5-1 and TRBJ2-1; 9 bases are a match to TRBD2. The clonotype was recovered from a man aged 55-75 years with active COVID-19. Input material: peripheral blood. The CDR3 sequence is CASSLGLAGFNNEQFF. Written as DNA, the CDR3 is TGCGCCAGCAGCTTGGGTCTAGCGGGATTCAACAATGAGCAGTTCTTC. The variable domain in full, with the rest retrieved from reference TRBV5-1 and TRBJ2-1, is KAGVTQTPRYLIKTRGQQVTLSCSPISGHRSVSWYQQTPGQGLQFLFEYFSETQRNKGNFPGRFSGRQFSNSRSEMNVSTLELGDSALYLCASSLGLAGFNNEQFFGPGTRLTVL.